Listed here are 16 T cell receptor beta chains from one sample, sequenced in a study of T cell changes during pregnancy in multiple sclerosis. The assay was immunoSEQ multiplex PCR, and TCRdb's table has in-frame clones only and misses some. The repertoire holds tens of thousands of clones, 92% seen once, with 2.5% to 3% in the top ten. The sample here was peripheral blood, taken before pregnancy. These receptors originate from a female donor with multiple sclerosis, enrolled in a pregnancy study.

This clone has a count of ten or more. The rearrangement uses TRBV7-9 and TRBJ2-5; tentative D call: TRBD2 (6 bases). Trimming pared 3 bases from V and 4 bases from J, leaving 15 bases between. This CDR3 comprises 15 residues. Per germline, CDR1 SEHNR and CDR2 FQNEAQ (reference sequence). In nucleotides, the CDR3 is TGTGCCAGCAGCTTTTACCATAGCGGCGGAGAGACCCAGTACTTC. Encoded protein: CASSFYHSGGETQYF. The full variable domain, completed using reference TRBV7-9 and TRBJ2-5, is DTGVSQNPRHKITKRGQNVTFRCDPISEHNRLYWYRQTLGQGPEFLTYFQNEAQLEKSRLLSDRFSAERPKGSFSTLEIQRTEQGDSAMYLCASSFYHSGGETQYFGPGTRLLVL.

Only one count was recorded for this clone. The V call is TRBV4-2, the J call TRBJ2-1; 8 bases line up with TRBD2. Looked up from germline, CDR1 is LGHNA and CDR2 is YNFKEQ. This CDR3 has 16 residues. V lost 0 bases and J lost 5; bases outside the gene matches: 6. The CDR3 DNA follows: TGTGCCAGCAGCCAAGATGGGACTAGTATTCACAATGAGCAGTTCTTC. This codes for CASSQDGTSIHNEQFF.

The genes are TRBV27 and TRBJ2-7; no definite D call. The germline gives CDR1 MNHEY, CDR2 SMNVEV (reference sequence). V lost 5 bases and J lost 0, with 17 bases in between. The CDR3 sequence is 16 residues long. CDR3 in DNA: TGTGCCAGCAGTAACAGACACCTACCGCACTCCTACGAGCAGTACTTC. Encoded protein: CASSNRHLPHSYEQYF.

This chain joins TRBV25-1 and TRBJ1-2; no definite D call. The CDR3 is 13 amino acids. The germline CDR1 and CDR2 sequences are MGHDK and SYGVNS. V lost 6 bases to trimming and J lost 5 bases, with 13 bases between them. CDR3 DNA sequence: TGTGCCAGCAGCGTGTTCGGGGTTTATGGCTACACCTTC. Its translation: CASSVFGVYGYTF.

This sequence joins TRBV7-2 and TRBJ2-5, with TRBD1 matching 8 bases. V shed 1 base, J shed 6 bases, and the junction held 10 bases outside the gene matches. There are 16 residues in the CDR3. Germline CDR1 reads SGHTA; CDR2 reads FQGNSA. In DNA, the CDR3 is TGTGCCAGCAGCTTAGAGGCAGGGGGCGCTTGGAAGACCCAGTACTTC. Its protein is CASSLEAGGAWKTQYF.

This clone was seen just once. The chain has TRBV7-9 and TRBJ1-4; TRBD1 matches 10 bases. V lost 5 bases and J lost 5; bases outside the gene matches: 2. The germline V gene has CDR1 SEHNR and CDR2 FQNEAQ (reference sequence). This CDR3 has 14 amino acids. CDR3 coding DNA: TGTGCCAGCAGCCTGGACAGGGGGAATGAAAAACTGTTTTTT. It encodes CASSLDRGNEKLFF.

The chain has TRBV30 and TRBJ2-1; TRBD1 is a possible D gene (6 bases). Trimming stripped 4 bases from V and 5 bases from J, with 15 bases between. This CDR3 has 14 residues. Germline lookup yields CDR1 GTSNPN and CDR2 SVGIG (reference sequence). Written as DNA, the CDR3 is TGTGCCTGGAAGGCTACAGGGTGGGACAATGAGCAGTTCTTC. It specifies CAWKATGWDNEQFF.

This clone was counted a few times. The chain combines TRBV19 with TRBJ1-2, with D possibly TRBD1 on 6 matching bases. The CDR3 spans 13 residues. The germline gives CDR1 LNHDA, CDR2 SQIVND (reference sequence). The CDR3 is CATNLGALDGYTF. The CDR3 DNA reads TGTGCTACCAATCTGGGGGCCTTGGATGGCTACACCTTC.

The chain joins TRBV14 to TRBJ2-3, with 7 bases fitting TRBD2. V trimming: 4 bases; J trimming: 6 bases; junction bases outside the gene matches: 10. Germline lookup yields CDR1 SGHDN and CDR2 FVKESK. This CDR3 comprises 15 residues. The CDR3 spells CASSPWGGPSDTQYF. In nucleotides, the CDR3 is TGTGCCAGCAGCCCGTGGGGAGGGCCCTCGGATACGCAGTATTTT.

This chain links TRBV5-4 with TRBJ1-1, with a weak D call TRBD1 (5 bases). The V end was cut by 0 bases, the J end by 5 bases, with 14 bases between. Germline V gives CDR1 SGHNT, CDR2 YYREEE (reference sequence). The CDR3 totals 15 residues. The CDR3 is CASSLGGGARTEAFF. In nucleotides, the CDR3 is TGTGCCAGCAGCTTGGGGGGAGGGGCGCGGACTGAAGCTTTCTTT.

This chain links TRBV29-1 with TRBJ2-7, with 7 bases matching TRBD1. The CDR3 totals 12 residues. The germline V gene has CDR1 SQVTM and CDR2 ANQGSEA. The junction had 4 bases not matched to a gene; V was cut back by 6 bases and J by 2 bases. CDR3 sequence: CSVTGTAYEQYF. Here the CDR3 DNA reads TGCAGCGTCACCGGGACAGCCTACGAGCAGTACTTC.

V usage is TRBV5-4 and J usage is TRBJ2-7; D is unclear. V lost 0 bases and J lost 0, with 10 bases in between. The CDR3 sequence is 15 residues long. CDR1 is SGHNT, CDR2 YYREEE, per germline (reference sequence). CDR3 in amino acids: CASSLGLDHSYEQYF. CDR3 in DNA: TGTGCCAGCAGCTTGGGCCTAGACCACTCCTACGAGCAGTACTTC.

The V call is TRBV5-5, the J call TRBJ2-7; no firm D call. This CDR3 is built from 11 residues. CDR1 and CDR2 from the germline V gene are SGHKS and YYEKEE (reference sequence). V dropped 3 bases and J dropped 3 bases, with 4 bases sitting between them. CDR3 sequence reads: CASSSYYEQYF. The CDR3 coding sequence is TGTGCCAGCAGCTCTTACTACGAGCAGTACTTC.

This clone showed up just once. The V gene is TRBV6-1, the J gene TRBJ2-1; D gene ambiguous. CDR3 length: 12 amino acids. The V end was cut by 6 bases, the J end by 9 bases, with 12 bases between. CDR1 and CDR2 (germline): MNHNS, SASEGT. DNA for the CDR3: TGTGCCAGCAGAACTCTAGATCGTGAGCAGTTCTTC. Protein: CASRTLDREQFF.

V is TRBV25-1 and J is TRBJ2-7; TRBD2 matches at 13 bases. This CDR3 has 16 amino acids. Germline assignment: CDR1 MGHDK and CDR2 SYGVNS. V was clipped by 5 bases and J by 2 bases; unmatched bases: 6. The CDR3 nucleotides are TGTGCCAGCAGTCCGACTAGCGGGAGGCCCACCTACGAGCAGTACTTC. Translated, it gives CASSPTSGRPTYEQYF.

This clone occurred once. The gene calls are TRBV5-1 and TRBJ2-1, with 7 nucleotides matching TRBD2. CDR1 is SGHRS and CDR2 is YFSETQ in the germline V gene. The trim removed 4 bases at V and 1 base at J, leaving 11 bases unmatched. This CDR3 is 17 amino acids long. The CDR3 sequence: CASSPEGGSSSYNEQFF. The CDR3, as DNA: TGCGCCAGCAGCCCGGAAGGCGGGAGTTCGTCCTACAATGAGCAGTTCTTC.